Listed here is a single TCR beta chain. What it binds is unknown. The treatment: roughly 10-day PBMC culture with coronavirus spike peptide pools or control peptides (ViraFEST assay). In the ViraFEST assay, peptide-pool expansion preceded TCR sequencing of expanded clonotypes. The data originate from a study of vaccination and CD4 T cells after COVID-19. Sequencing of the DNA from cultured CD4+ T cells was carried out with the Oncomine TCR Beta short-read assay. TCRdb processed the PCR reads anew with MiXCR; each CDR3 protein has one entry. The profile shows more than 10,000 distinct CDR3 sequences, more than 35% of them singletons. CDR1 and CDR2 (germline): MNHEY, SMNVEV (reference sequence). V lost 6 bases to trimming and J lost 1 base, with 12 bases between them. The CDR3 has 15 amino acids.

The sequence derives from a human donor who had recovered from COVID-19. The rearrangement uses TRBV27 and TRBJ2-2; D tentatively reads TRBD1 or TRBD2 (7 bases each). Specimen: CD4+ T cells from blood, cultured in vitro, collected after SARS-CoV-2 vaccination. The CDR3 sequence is CASSPRGGNTGELFF. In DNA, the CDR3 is TGTGCCAGCAGCCCCAGGGGGGGGAACACCGGGGAGCTGTTTTTT.